The sequence of this TCR beta chain was determined in a study of beta chain features in type 1 diabetes. Populations obtained by sorting all exceeded 95% purity. Investigators reverse transcribed all isolated RNA, so they sequenced expressed TCRB transcripts. Using immunoSEQ multiplex PCR, the repertoire was profiled, and TCRdb retains in-frame clones only, with some absent. In the table there are more than 350,000 clones, approximately 10% of which are singletons. Trimming removed 3 bases from V and 7 bases from J, with 15 bases in between. The germline V gene encodes CDR1 MGHDK and CDR2 SYGVNS. The CDR3 runs to 14 residues.

The specimen was naive CD4+ T cells from blood. The TCR comes from a woman in her late teens or twenties in good health. The genes are TRBV25-1 and TRBJ1-2, with D possibly being TRBD1 (5 bases). CDR3 amino acids: CASSESIQAVGYTF. In DNA, the CDR3 is TGTGCCAGCAGTGAGAGTATACAGGCGGTTGGCTACACCTTC.